What follows are 20 T cell receptor beta chains derived from one specimen sequenced in a study of CD8 T cells in Susac syndrome. With random hexamers, 0.5 to 1 ug RNA was reverse transcribed. TCRdb re-called the immunoSEQ multiplex PCR reads through MiXCR, storing one row per CDR3 protein. The table has over 150,000 distinct CDR3 sequences, roughly 95% seen once. Sequencing was done on a sample of CD4+ T cells from PBMCs. Receptor source: a human donor with Susac syndrome.

The gene calls are TRBV15 and TRBJ2-1; tentatively, D is TRBD2 (5 bases). Per the germline V gene, CDR1 is LNHNV and CDR2 is YYDKDF (reference sequence). This CDR3 spans 13 amino acids. Trimming cost V 6 bases and J 8 bases, with 14 bases left between them. The CDR3 loop is CATSTLSDHEQFF. The CDR3 nucleotides read TGTGCCACCAGTACCCTTAGCGACCATGAGCAGTTCTTC.

The chain couples TRBV30 to TRBJ2-2; D perhaps matches TRBD1 (6 bases). Germline V CDR1 and CDR2: GTSNPN, SVGIG (reference sequence). Trimming pared 4 bases from V and 1 base from J, leaving 10 bases between. CDR3 size: 14 residues. CDR3 amino acids: CAWTQGMNTGELFF. The CDR3 DNA sequence: TGTGCCTGGACACAGGGTATGAACACCGGGGAGCTGTTTTTT.

The chain joins TRBV4-2 to TRBJ1-2; weak D call: TRBD1 (6 bases). Trimming shortened V by 3 bases and J by 0 bases, and 14 bases separated the two germline ends. Germline V CDR1 and CDR2: LGHNA, YNFKEQ. The CDR3 extends over 16 amino acids. In DNA form, the CDR3 reads TGTGCCAGCAGCCAGACCGGGACACCTCCTAACTATGGCTACACCTTC. Its protein product is CASSQTGTPPNYGYTF.

This clonotype was observed a few times. V gene TRBV6-2 or TRBV6-3 combines with J gene TRBJ2-7, with D maybe TRBD1 (6 bases). Looked up from germline, CDR1 is MNHEY and CDR2 is SVGEGT. The CDR3 sequence is 13 residues long. V gave up 2 bases and J gave up 2 bases, with 7 bases separating them. The CDR3 sequence is CASSYGQTYEQYF. DNA for the CDR3: TGTGCCAGCAGTTACGGACAGACCTACGAGCAGTACTTC.

The chain uses TRBV12-3 or TRBV12-4 and TRBJ2-1, with TRBD2 as a possible D gene (6 bases). The CDR3 covers 14 residues. V was shortened by 5 bases and J by 6 bases, with 14 bases between the two germline ends. The CDR3 reads CASSLMGRSNEQFF. DNA of the CDR3: TGTGCCAGCAGTCTTATGGGGAGGTCCAATGAGCAGTTCTTC.

This chain uses TRBV5-1 with TRBJ2-5; no clear D. V was cut by 4 bases and J by 4 bases, with 11 bases left in between. This CDR3 spans 13 amino acids. Germline V gene sequence: CDR1 SGHRS, CDR2 YFSETQ. The CDR3 DNA reads TGCGCCAGCAGCCCCTTAGGCCGAGAGACCCAGTACTTC. It specifies CASSPLGRETQYF. Full variable domain (remainder filled in from reference TRBV5-1 and TRBJ2-5): KAGVTQTPRYLIKTRGQQVTLSCSPISGHRSVSWYQQTPGQGLQFLFEYFSETQRNKGNFPGRFSGRQFSNSRSEMNVSTLELGDSALYLCASSPLGRETQYFGPGTRLLVL.

The chain joins TRBV30 to TRBJ1-1, with D possibly matching TRBD1 (5 bases). The V and J ends lost 4 bases and 4 bases respectively, with 13 bases between them. The length of the CDR3 is 13 residues. Germline assignment: CDR1 GTSNPN and CDR2 SVGIG (reference sequence). In DNA form, the CDR3 reads TGTGCCTGGAACCAGGGTTGGGGCACTGAAGCTTTCTTT. Its protein is CAWNQGWGTEAFF.

This clonotype was observed a single time. At one boundary the junction diverges from the germline segment, which might be a read error. This chain connects TRBV29-1 to TRBJ2-1, with unresolved D. Germline CDR1 and CDR2: SQVTM and ANQGSEA. The CDR3 sequence is 15 residues long. In DNA form, the CDR3 reads TGCAGCGTCGAAGTTATTACAGCTTCATACAATGAGCAGTTCTTC. Translated: CSVEVITASYNEQFF.

The chain employs TRBV20-1 and TRBJ2-5; 8 nucleotides align to TRBD2. This CDR3 comprises 14 residues. Per germline, CDR1 DFQATT and CDR2 SNEGSKA (reference sequence). V gave up 6 bases and J gave up 2 bases; unmatched junction bases: 8. The CDR3 nucleotides are TGCAGTGCGAGCGGGACTAGTGTTCAAGAGACCCAGTACTTC. Encoded protein: CSASGTSVQETQYF.

This clonotype is a singleton in its sample. The chain employs TRBV28 and TRBJ1-1; D gene unclear. The V gene lost 8 bases and the J gene lost 1 base, with 14 bases spanning the gap. Germline CDR1 is MDHEN and CDR2 is SYDVKM. This CDR3 spans 14 amino acids. CDR3 DNA: TGTGCCAGCTCCCGGTTAACACAGAACACTGAAGCTTTCTTT. Protein: CASSRLTQNTEAFF.

Here the CDR3 reads CAISESRGSQYF. The DNA for the CDR3 is TGTGCCATCAGTGAGTCGAGAGGTTCGCAGTATTTT. This chain joins TRBV10-3 and TRBJ2-3; D is uncertain. Trimming took off 0 bases at V and 10 bases at J, with 8 bases between the two ends. This CDR3 region has 12 residues. Germline V gene sequence: CDR1 ENHRY, CDR2 SYGVKD.

This clonotype occurred once. V and J are TRBV2 and TRBJ2-5; a weak D match, TRBD1 (6 bases). Per germline, CDR1 SNHLY and CDR2 FYNNEI. The CDR3 is 15 amino acids. V dropped 5 bases and J dropped 5 bases, with 18 bases sitting between them. CDR3 residues: CASSKQGGTSETQYF. In DNA form, the CDR3 reads TGTGCCAGCAGTAAACAAGGGGGTACCTCGGAGACCCAGTACTTC.

V usage is TRBV5-1 and J usage is TRBJ2-1, with 8 bases aligning to TRBD1. The CDR3 is made up of 14 amino acids. After removal of 6 bases from V and 9 bases from J, the junction contained 11 bases not matched to a gene. Germline V gene lookup returns CDR1 SGHRS and CDR2 YFSETQ. In nucleotides, the CDR3 is TGCGCCAGCACGGACAGGGACGGGGTCGGTGAGCAGTTCTTC. It translates to CASTDRDGVGEQFF.

This clonotype was recorded only once. The chain recombines TRBV30 with TRBJ2-3; D gene unclear. CDR1 is GTSNPN, CDR2 SVGIG, per germline (reference sequence). The CDR3 totals 13 residues. Trimming took 2 bases from V and 3 from J, leaving 9 bases between them. In nucleotides, the CDR3 is TGTGCCTGGAGTAGCGAAGGGACAGATACGCAGTATTTT. As protein: CAWSSEGTDTQYF.

The rearrangement links TRBV20-1 to TRBJ2-5; TRBD1 agrees at 12 bases. Germline V lookup: CDR1 DFQATT, CDR2 SNEGSKA (reference sequence). The CDR3 totals 14 residues. V trimming: 6 bases; J trimming: 4 bases; junction bases outside the gene matches: 6. The CDR3 bases are TGCAGTGCAGCCTGGGACAGGGGGCTAGAGACCCAGTACTTC. This gives the protein CSAAWDRGLETQYF.

This clonotype was observed once. The rearrangement uses TRBV25-1 and TRBJ2-7, with D tentatively TRBD1 (5 bases). CDR1 is MGHDK, CDR2 SYGVNS, per germline. The CDR3 runs 12 residues. Trimming removed 6 bases from V and 2 bases from J, with 8 bases in between. The CDR3 region is CASRDNTYEQYF. The CDR3 DNA reads as TGTGCCAGCAGGGACAACACCTACGAGCAGTACTTC.

The CDR3 region has the DNA TGCAGCGTTGCCCCGGGACACGGGGTCTCGGATACGCAGTATTTT. This sequence encodes CSVAPGHGVSDTQYF. The chain links TRBV29-1 to TRBJ2-3; TRBD1 might be the D (6 bases). Trimming pared 4 bases from V and 6 bases from J, leaving 20 bases between. The germline gives CDR1 SQVTM, CDR2 ANQGSEA. The CDR3 loop spans 15 amino acids.

This chain joins TRBV24-1 and TRBJ1-5; D gene uncertain. Germline V gene data show CDR1 as KGHDR and CDR2 as SFDVKD. The length of the CDR3 is 14 residues. Trimming took 5 bases from V and 0 from J, leaving 7 bases between them. In nucleotides, the CDR3 is TGTGCCACCAGTGCCCGGAATAGCAATCAGCCCCAGCATTTT. As protein: CATSARNSNQPQHF.

The chain is built from TRBV20-1 and TRBJ2-5; 7 bases are a match to TRBD1. The CDR3 totals 15 residues. V gave up 0 bases and J gave up 3 bases; unmatched junction bases: 7. Per germline, CDR1 DFQATT and CDR2 SNEGSKA (reference sequence). For the CDR3, the DNA is TGCAGTGCTAGAGATCTTAACAGGGGTGAAGAGACCCAGTACTTC. It yields the protein CSARDLNRGEETQYF.

The chain couples TRBV29-1 to TRBJ1-5; TRBD1 might be the D (5 bases). Germline CDR1 reads SQVTM; CDR2 reads ANQGSEA. V was clipped by 6 bases and J by 1 base, with 10 bases between them. The CDR3 has 13 amino acids. CDR3 DNA sequence: TGCAGCGTAAGACAGTCGAGCAATCAGCCCCAGCATTTT. This codes for CSVRQSSNQPQHF.